This T cell receptor beta chain was retrieved from a study of blood T cell repertoires in COVID-19. CDR1 SGHVS and CDR2 FQNEAQ come from the germline V gene. The CDR3 contains 14 residues. Trimming removed 1 base from V and 6 bases from J, with 12 bases in between. Here immunoSEQ multiplex PCR was the method, and the copy in TCRdb shows in-frame clones only, minus some. The profile shows some 96,000 clones, around four fifths of them singletons. J is TRBJ1-2 and V is TRBV7-8; D not certain. Sequenced sample: peripheral blood. This clonotype was obtained from a man aged 50 or older with active or convalescent COVID-19. This chain's CDR3 is CASSLGPGFHGYTF. The CDR3 DNA follows: TGTGCCAGCAGCTTAGGTCCGGGGTTTCATGGCTACACCTTC.